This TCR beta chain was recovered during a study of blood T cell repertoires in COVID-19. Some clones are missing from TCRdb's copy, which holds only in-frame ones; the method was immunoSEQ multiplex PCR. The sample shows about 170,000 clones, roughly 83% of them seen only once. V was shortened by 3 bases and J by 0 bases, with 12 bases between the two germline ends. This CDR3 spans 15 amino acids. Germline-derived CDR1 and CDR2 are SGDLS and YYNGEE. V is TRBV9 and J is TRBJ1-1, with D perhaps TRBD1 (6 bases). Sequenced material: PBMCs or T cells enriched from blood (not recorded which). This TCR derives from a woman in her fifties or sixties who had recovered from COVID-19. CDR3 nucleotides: TGTGCCAGCAGCGGGGGGACAAAGATGAACACTGAAGCTTTCTTT. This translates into CASSGGTKMNTEAFF.